This paragraph covers one T cell receptor (beta chain) sequence. The antigen is unknown. This sample stems from a study of T-cell memory formation after mild COVID-19. The wider study: The study found TCR clusters largely donor specific.

Study-level results: Clones that got smaller from day 15 to 85 had even CD4/CD8, while clones growing later tipped toward CD4+. Clonal second-wave expansions that peaked on day 37 had unconfirmed SARS-CoV-2 specificity.

V gave up 5 bases and J gave up 5 bases; unmatched junction bases: 11. Germline V gene sequence: CDR1 KGHDR, CDR2 SFDVKD. This CDR3 is 16 amino acids long. TCRdb fed the 5' RACE reads into MiXCR, producing one record per CDR3 protein. The table records roughly 120,000 distinct CDR3 sequences, 16% of them present only once. The V gene is TRBV24-1, the J gene TRBJ2-3, with TRBD1 matching 8 bases. The source of this sequence is an adult woman who had mild COVID-19 (a few samples of this study predate the infection). Cell type and time point are not known. Sequencing was done on a sample of PBMCs or a T cell subset sorted from them (not recorded which). In DNA, the CDR3 is TGTGCCACCAGTGCGGCAGGGGGCGATTTCGGAGATACGCAGTATTTT. This sequence encodes CATSAAGGDFGDTQYF.